A selection of T cell receptor beta chains follows, all from one sample in a study of shared clonotypes between healthy human individuals. The table came from immunoSEQ multiplex PCR; TCRdb's copy has only in-frame clones and leaves some out. The data contain some 2.1 million clones, over 85% of them singletons. Material for sequencing was naive CD8+ T cells from PBMCs. Receptors originate from a man aged 18-30 years in good health. Some clones in this sample may be carry-over from other donors' samples. The CDR3 runs from the conserved cysteine through the conserved F or W. The size field is filled for only some rows; it gives once, few, many or a size class.

CDR3aa: CASSPFSGNTIYF
abundance: NA
v_gene: TRBV27
j_gene: TRBJ1-3

CDR3aa: CASSLRGGVETQYF
abundance: NA
v_gene: TRBV27
j_gene: TRBJ2-5

CDR3aa: CAWSGLRRSYEQYF
abundance: NA
v_gene: TRBV30
j_gene: NA

CDR3aa: CASSVSASSYEQYF
abundance: NA
v_gene: TRBV9
j_gene: TRBJ2-7

CDR3aa: CASSIFGANTEAFF
abundance: NA
v_gene: TRBV19
j_gene: TRBJ1-1

CDR3aa: CASSLIGGAETQYF
abundance: NA
v_gene: TRBV27
j_gene: TRBJ2-5

CDR3aa: CASSEGGRYPYEQYF
abundance: NA
v_gene: TRBV6-1
j_gene: TRBJ2-7

CDR3aa: CASSPGTGIWYEQYF
abundance: NA
v_gene: TRBV5-6
j_gene: TRBJ2-7

CDR3aa: CASSLTGSWGTEAFF
abundance: few
v_gene: TRBV27
j_gene: TRBJ1-1

CDR3aa: CASGSALGAPYGYTF
abundance: few
v_gene: TRBV27
j_gene: TRBJ1-2

CDR3aa: CASRLSGSMIYEQYF
abundance: NA
v_gene: TRBV19
j_gene: TRBJ2-7